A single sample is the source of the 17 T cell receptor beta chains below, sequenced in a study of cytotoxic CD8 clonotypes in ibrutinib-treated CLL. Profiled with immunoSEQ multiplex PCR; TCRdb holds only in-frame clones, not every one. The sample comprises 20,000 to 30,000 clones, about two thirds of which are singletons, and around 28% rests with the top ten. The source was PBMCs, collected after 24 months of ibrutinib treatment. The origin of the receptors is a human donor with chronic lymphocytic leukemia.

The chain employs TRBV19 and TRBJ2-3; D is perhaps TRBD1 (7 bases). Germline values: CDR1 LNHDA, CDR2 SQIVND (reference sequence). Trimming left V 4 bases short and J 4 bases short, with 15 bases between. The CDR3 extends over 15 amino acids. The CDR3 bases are TGTGCCAGTAGTAGAGGAGGGGGCAGCCCAGATACGCAGTATTTT. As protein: CASSRGGGSPDTQYF.

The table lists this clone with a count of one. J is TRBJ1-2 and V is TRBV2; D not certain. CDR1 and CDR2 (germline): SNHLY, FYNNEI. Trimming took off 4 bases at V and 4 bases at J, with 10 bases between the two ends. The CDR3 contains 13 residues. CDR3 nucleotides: TGTGCCAGCAGTGCTAGGGTCGGCTATGGCTACACCTTC. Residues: CASSARVGYGYTF.

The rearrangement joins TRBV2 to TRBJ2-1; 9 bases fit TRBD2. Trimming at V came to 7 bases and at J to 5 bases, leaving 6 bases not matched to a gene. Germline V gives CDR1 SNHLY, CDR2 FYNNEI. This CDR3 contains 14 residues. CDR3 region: CASTQRGANNEQFF. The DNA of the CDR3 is TGTGCCAGCACCCAGCGGGGGGCGAACAATGAGCAGTTCTTC.

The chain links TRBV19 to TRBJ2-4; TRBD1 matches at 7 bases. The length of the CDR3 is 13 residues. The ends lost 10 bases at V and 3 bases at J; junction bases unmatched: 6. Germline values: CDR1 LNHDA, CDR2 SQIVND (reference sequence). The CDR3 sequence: CAIIDRDKNIQYF. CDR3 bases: TGTGCCATTATCGACAGGGACAAAAACATTCAGTACTTC. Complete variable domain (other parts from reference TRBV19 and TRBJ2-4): DGGITQSPKYLFRKEGQNVTLSCEQNLNHDAMYWYRQDPGQGLRLIYYSQIVNDFQKGDIAEGYSVSREKKESFPLTVTSAQKNPTAFYLCAIIDRDKNIQYFGAGTRLSVL.

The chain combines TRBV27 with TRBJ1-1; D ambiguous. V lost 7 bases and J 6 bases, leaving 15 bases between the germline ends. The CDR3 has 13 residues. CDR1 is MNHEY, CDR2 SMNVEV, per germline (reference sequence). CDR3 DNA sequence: TGTGCCAGCAACCTACATGGCCGGCCTGAAGCTTTCTTT. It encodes CASNLHGRPEAFF.

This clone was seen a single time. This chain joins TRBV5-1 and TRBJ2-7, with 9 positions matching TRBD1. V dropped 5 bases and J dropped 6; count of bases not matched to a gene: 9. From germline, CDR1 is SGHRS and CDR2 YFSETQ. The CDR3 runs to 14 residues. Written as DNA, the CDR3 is TGCGCCAGCAGGGCGGGACAGGGAGCTCTCGAGCAGTACTTC. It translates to CASRAGQGALEQYF.

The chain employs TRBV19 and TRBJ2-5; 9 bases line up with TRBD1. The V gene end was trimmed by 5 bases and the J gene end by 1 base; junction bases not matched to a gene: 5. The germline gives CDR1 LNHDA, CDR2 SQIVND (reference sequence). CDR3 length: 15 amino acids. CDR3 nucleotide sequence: TGTGCCAGTAGTCCGGAGACAGGGGGCCAAGAGACCCAGTACTTC. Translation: CASSPETGGQETQYF.

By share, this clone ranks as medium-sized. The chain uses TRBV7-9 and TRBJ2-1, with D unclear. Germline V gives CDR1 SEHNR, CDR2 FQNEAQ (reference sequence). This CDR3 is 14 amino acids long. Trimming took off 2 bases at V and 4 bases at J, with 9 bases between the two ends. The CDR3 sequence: CASSLILRYNEQFF. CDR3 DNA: TGTGCCAGCAGCTTAATTCTTCGGTACAATGAGCAGTTCTTC.

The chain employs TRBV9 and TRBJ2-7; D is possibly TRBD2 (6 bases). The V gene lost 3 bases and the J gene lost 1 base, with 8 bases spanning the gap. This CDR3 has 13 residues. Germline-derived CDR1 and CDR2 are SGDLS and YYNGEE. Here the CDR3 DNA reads TGTGCCAGCAGCGGGAGGGCATCCTACGAGCAGTACTTC. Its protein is CASSGRASYEQYF.

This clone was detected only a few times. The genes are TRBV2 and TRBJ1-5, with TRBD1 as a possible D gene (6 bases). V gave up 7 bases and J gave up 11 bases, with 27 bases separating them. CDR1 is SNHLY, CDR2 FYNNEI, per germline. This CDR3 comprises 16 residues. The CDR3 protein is CASKPGSGRQSGAQHF. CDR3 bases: TGTGCCAGCAAGCCCGGATCTGGCAGACAATCAGGGGCCCAGCATTTT.

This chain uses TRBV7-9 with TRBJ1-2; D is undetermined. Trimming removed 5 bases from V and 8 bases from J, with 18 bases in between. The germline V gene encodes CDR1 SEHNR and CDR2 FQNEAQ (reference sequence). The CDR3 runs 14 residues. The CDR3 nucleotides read TGTGCCAGCAGCCCCCCGAACCGGGAAGGCGGCTACACCTTC. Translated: CASSPPNREGGYTF.

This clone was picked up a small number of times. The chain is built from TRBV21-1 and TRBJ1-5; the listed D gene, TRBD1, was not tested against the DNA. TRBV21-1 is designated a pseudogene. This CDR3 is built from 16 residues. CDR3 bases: TGTGCCAGCAGCGACCGGACAGGGGCATACAATCAGCCCCAGCATTTT. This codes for CASSDRTGAYNQPQHF.

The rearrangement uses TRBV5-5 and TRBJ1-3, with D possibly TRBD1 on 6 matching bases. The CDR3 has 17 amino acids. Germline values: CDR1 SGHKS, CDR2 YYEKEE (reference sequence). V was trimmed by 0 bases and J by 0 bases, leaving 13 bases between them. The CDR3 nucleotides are TGTGCCAGCAGCTTGGCCGGGACACCGTTCTCTGGAAACACCATATATTTT. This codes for CASSLAGTPFSGNTIYF.

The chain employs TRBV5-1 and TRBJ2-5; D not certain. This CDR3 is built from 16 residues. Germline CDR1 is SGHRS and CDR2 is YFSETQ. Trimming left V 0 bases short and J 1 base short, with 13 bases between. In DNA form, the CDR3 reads TGCGCCAGCAGCTTGGGGGTGGGTTCCATCCAAGAGACCCAGTACTTC. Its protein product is CASSLGVGSIQETQYF.

In nucleotides, the CDR3 is TGTGCCAGCTCACCACGATGGACGGGATCCTACGAGCAGTACTTC. Encoded protein: CASSPRWTGSYEQYF. The V call is TRBV18, the J call TRBJ2-7; D is possibly TRBD2 (5 bases). Trimming took 1 base from V and 1 from J, leaving 11 bases between them. CDR1 is KGHSH, CDR2 LQKENI, per germline. CDR3 length: 15 amino acids. Using reference TRBV18 and TRBJ2-7 for the parts outside the CDR3, the full variable domain is NAGVMQNPRHLVRRRGQEARLRCSPMKGHSHVYWYRQLPEEGLKFMVYLQKENIIDESGMPKERFSAEFPKEGPSILRIQQVVRGDSAAYFCASSPRWTGSYEQYFGPGTRLTVT.

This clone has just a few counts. The CDR3 DNA is TGTGCCAGCAGCTTGGGACAGTTAAACAATCAGCCCCAGCATTTT. It translates to CASSLGQLNNQPQHF. This sequence joins TRBV5-6 and TRBJ1-5; possible D gene TRBD1, 5 bases. Trimming removed 0 bases from V and 3 bases from J, with 10 bases in between. The germline V gene encodes CDR1 SGHDT and CDR2 YYEEEE. The CDR3 loop spans 15 amino acids.

CDR3 residues: CSAYDRIGNTEAFF. Here the CDR3 DNA reads TGCAGCGCGTACGACAGGATTGGAAACACTGAAGCTTTCTTT. This rearrangement joins TRBV29-1 to TRBJ1-1, with D perhaps TRBD1 (6 bases). The V gene's germline CDR1 is SQVTM and CDR2 ANQGSEA. The CDR3 sequence is 14 residues long. Between the trimmed V and J ends, which lost 7 bases and 2 bases, there was a span of 17 bases.